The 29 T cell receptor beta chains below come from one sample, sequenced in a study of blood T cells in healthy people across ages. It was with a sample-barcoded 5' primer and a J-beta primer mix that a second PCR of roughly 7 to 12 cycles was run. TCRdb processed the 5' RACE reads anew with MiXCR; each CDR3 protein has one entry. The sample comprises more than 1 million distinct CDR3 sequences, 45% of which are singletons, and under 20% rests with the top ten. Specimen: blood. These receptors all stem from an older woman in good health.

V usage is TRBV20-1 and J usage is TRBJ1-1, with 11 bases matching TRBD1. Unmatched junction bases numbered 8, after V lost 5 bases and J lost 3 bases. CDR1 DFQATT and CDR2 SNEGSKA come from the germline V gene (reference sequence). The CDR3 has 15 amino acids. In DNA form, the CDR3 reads TGCAGTGCTGGGACAGGGGGAGCCAGGGACACTGAAGCTTTCTTT. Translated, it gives CSAGTGGARDTEAFF.

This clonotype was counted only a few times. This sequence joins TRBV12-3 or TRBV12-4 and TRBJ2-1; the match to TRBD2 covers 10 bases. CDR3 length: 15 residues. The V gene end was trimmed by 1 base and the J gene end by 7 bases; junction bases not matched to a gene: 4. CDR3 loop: CASSLGLAGENEQFF. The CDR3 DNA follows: TGTGCCAGCAGTTTAGGCCTAGCGGGAGAAAATGAGCAGTTCTTC.

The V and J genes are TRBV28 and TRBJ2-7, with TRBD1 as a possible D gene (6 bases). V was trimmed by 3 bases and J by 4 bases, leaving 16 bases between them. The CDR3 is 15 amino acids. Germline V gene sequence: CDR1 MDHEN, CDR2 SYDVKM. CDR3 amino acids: CASSLGQGPEYEQYF. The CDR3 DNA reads TGTGCCAGCAGTTTGGGACAAGGCCCGGAATACGAGCAGTACTTC.

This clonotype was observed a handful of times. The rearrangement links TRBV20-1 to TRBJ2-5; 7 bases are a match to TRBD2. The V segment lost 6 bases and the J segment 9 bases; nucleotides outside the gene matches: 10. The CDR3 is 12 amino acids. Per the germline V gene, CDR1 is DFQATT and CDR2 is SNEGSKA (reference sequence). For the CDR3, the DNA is TGCAGTGCCGCCGGGAGGACTGGGTCCCAGTACTTC. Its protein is CSAAGRTGSQYF.

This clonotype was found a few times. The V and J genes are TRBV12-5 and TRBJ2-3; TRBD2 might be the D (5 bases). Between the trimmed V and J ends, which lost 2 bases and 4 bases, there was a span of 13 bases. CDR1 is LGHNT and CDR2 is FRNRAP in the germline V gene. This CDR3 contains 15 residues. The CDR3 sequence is CASGLSSGWADTQYF. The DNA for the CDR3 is TGTGCTAGTGGTTTGTCTTCGGGATGGGCAGATACGCAGTATTTT.

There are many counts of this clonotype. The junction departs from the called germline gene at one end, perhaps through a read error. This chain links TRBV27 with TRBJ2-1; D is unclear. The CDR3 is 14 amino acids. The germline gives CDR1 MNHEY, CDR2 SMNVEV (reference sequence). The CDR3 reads CASSLLSSYNEQFF. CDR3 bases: TGCGCCAGCAGCTTACTTAGCTCCTACAATGAGCAGTTCTTC.

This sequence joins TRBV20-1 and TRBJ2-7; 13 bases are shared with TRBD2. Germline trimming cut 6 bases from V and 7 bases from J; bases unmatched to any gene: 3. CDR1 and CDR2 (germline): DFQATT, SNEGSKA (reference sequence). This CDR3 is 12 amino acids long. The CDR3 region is CSAMGLAGEQYF. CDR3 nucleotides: TGCAGTGCAATGGGACTAGCGGGAGAGCAGTACTTC.

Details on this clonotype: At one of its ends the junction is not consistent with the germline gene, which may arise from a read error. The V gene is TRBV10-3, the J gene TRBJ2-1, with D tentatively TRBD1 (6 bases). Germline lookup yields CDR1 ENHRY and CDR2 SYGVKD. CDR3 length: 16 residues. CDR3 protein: CAISESLTRGYSEQFF. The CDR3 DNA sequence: TGTGCCATCAGTGAGTCGTTAACGAGGGGGTACAGTGAGCAGTTCTTC.

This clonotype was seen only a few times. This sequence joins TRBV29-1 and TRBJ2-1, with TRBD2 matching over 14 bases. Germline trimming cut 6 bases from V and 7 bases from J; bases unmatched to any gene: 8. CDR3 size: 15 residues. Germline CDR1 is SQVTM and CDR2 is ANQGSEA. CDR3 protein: CSVDPTSGRGNEQFF. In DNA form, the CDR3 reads TGCAGCGTAGACCCGACTAGCGGGAGGGGAAATGAGCAGTTCTTC.

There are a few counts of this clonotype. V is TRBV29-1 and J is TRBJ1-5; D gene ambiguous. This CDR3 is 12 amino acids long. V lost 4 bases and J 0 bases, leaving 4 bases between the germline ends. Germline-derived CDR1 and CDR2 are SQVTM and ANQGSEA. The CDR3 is CSVGYSNQPQHF. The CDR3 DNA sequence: TGCAGCGTTGGATATAGCAATCAGCCCCAGCATTTT.

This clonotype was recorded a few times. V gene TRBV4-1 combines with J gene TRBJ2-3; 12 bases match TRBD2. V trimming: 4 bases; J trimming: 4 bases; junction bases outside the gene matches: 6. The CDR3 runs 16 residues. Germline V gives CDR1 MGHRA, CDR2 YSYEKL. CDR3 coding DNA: TGCGCCAGCAGCCCGACTAGCGGGAGAGAAGCAGATACGCAGTATTTT. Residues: CASSPTSGREADTQYF.

CDR3 in amino acids: CATSDLGGAQRNEQFF. CDR3 DNA: TGTGCCACCAGTGATTTAGGGGGGGCCCAGCGGAATGAGCAGTTCTTC. The chain joins TRBV24-1 to TRBJ2-1, with D perhaps TRBD2 (7 bases). The V and J ends lost 1 base and 7 bases respectively, with 16 bases between them. The V gene's germline CDR1 is KGHDR and CDR2 SFDVKD. CDR3 size: 16 residues.

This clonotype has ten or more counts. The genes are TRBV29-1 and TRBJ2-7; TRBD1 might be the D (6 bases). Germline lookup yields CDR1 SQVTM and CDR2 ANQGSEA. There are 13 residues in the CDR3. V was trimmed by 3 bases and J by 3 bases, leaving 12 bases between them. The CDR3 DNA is TGCAGCGTTGATTCACAGGGCGGCTACGAGCAGTACTTC. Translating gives CSVDSQGGYEQYF.

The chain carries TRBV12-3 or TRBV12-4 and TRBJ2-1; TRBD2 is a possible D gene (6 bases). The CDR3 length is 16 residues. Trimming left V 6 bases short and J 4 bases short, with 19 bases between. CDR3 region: CASRSIPGAGYNEQFF. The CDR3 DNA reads TGTGCCAGCAGATCTATCCCGGGAGCGGGTTACAATGAGCAGTTCTTC.

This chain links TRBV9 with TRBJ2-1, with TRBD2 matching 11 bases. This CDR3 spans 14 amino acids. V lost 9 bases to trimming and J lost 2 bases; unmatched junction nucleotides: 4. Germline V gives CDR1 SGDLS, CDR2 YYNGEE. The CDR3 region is CATTSGRTYNEQFF. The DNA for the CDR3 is TGTGCCACCACTAGCGGGAGAACCTACAATGAGCAGTTCTTC.

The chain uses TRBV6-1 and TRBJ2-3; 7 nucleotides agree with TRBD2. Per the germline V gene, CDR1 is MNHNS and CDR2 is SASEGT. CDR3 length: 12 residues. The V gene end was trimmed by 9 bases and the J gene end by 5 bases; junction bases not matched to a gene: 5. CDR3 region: CASTLAKDTQYF. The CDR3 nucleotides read TGTGCCAGTACACTAGCGAAAGATACGCAGTATTTT.

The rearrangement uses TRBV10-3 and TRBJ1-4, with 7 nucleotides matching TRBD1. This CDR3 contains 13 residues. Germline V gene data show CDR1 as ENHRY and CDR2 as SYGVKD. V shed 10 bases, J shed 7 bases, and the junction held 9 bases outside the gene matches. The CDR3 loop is CATEIRQGEKLFF. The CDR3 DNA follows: TGTGCCACCGAGATTCGACAGGGTGAAAAACTGTTTTTT.

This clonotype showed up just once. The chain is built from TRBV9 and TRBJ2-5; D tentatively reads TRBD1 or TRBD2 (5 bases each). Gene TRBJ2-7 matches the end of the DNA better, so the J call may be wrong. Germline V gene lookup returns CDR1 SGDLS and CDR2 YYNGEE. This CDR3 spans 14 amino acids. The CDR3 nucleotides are TGTGCCAGCAGCGTAGCTTGGGGGTCCGACGAGCAGTACTTC. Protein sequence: CASSVAWGSDEQYF.

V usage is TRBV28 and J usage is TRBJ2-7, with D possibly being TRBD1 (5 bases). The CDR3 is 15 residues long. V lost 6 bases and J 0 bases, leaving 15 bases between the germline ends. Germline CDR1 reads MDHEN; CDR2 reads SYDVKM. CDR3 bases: TGTGCCAGCAGCATTGGGGCCGTAAGCTCCTACGAGCAGTACTTC. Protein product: CASSIGAVSSYEQYF. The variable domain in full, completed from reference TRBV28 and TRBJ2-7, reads DVKVTQSSRYLVKRTGEKVFLECVQDMDHENMFWYRQDPGLGLRLIYFSYDVKMKEKGDIPEGYSVSREKKERFSLILESASTNQTSMYLCASSIGAVSSYEQYFGPGTRLTVT.

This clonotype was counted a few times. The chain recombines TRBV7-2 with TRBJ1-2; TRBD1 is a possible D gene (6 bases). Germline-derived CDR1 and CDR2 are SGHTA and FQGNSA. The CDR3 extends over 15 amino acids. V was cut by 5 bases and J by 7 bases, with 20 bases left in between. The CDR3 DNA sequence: TGTGCCAGCAGCAAAGGCCCGGGACAAACGATTGGCTACACCTTC. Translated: CASSKGPGQTIGYTF.

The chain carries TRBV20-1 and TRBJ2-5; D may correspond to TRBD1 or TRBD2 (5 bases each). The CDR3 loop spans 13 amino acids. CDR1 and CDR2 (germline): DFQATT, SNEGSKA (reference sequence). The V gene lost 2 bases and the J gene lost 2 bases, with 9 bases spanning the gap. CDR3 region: CSARLGVQETQYF. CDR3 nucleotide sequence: TGCAGTGCTAGATTGGGGGTACAAGAGACCCAGTACTTC.

The chain's CDR3 is CSARPGQGRPGGIQYF. The CDR3 nucleotides are TGCAGTGCTCGCCCAGGACAGGGACGACCTGGAGGCATTCAGTACTTC. This chain links TRBV20-1 with TRBJ2-5, with 8 positions matching TRBD1. The J call may be incorrect, as the DNA end agrees better with TRBJ2-4. Germline CDR1 DFQATT, CDR2 SNEGSKA (reference sequence). The CDR3 has 16 amino acids.

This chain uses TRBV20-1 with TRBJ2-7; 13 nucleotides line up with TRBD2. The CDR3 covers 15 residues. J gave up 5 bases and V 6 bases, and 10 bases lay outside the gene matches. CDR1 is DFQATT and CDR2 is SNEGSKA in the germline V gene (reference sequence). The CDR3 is CSATRTSGSLDEQYF. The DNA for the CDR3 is TGCAGTGCGACTAGGACTAGCGGGAGCCTCGACGAGCAGTACTTC.

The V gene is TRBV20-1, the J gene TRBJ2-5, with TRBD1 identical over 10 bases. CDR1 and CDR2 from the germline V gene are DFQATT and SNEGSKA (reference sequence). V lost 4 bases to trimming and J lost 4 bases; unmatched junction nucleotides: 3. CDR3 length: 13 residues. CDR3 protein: CSATRQGAETQYF. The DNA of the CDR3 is TGCAGTGCTACTCGACAGGGGGCAGAGACCCAGTACTTC.

CDR3 coding DNA: TGTGCCAGCAGCCCTACCCGGAAAGAGACCCAGTACTTC. Protein sequence: CASSPTRKETQYF. The chain joins TRBV3-1 to TRBJ2-5; D is unclear. This CDR3 comprises 13 residues. CDR1 and CDR2 from the germline V gene are LGHDT and YNNKEL (reference sequence). V lost 4 bases to trimming and J lost 3 bases, with 9 bases between them.

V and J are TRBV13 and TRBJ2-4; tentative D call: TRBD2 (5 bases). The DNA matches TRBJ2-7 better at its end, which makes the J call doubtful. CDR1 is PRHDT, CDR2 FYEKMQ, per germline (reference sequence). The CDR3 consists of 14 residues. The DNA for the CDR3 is TGTGCCAGCAGCCTCGGACTGCAGGCCTACGAGCAGTACTTC. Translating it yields CASSLGLQAYEQYF.

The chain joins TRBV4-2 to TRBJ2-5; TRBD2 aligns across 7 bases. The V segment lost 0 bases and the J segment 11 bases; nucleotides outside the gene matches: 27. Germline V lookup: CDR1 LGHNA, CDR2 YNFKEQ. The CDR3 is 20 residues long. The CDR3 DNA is TGTGCCAGCAGCCAAGAAATGGAAGGCGGGAGAAGGGTCACCTACAATGAGCAGTACTTC. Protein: CASSQEMEGGRRVTYNEQYF.

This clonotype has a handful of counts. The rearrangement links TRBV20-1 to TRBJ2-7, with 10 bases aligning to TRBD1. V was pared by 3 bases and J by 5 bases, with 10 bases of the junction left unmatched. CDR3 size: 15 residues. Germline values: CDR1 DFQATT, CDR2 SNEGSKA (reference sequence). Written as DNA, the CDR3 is TGCAGTGCTAGTTCCAACCGGACAGGGGGGGACGAGCAGTACTTC. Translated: CSASSNRTGGDEQYF.

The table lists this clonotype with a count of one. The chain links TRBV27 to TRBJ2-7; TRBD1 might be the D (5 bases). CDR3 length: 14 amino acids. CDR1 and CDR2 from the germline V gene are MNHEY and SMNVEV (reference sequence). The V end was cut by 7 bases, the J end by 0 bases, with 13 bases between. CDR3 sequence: CASNAGQLSYEQYF. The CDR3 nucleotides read TGTGCCAGCAATGCTGGACAACTCTCCTACGAGCAGTACTTC.